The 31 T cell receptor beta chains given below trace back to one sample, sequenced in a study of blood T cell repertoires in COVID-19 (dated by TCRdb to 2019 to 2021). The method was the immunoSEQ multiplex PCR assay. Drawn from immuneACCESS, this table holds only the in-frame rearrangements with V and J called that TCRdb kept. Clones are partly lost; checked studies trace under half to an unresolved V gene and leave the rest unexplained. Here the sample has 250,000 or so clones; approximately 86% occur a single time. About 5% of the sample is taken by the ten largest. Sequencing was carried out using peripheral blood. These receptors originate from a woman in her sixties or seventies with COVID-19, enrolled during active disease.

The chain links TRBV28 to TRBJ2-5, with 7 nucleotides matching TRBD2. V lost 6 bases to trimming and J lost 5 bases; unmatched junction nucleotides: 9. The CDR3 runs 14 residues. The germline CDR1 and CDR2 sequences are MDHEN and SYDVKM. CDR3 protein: CASRLAGAAETQYF. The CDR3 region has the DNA TGTGCCAGCAGATTAGCGGGTGCCGCCGAGACCCAGTACTTC. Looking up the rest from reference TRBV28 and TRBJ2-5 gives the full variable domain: DVKVTQSSRYLVKRTGEKVFLECVQDMDHENMFWYRQDPGLGLRLIYFSYDVKMKEKGDIPEGYSVSREKKERFSLILESASTNQTSMYLCASRLAGAAETQYFGPGTRLLVL.

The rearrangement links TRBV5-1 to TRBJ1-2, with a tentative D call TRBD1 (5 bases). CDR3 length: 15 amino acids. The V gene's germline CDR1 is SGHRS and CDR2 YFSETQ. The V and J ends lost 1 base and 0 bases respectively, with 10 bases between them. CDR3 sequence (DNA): TGCGCCAGCAGCTTGAGCGGAGGGGCTAACTATGGCTACACCTTC. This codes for CASSLSGGANYGYTF.

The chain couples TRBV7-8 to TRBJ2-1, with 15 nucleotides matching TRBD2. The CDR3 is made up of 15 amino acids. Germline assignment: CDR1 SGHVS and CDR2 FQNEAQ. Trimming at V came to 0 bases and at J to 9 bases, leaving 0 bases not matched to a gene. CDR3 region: CASSLAGLAGGEQFF. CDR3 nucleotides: TGTGCCAGCAGCTTAGCGGGACTAGCGGGAGGTGAGCAGTTCTTC.

Here the CDR3 DNA reads TGCGCCAGCAGCTTGGTCCCATCCGGGAACACCGGGGAGCTGTTTTTT. Amino acids: CASSLVPSGNTGELFF. The V gene is TRBV5-1, the J gene TRBJ2-2, with D hard to call. CDR1 SGHRS and CDR2 YFSETQ come from the germline V gene. The CDR3 loop spans 16 amino acids. V lost 0 bases, J lost 1 base, and 10 bases lay in between.

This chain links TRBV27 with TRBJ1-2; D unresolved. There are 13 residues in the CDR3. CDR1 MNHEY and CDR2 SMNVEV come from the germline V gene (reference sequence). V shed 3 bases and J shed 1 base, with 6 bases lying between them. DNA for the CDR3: TGTGCCAGCAGTTTGCAGGTTAACTATGGCTACACCTTC. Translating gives CASSLQVNYGYTF.

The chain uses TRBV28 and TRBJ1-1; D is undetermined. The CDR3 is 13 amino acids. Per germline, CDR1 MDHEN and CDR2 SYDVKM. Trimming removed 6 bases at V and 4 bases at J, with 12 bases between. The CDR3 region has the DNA TGTGCCAGCAGCCGAACAGCACTCACTGAAGCTTTCTTT. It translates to CASSRTALTEAFF.

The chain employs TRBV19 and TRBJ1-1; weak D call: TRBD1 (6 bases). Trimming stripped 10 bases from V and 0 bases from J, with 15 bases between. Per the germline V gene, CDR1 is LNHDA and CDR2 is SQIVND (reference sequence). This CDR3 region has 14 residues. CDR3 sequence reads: CATRLTGLNTEAFF. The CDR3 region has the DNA TGTGCCACTCGCCTGACAGGTTTGAACACTGAAGCTTTCTTT.

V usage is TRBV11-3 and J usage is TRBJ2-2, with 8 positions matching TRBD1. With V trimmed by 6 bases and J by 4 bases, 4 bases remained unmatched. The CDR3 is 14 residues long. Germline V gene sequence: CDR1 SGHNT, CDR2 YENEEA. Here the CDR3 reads CASRPGQATGELFF. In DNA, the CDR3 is TGTGCCAGCAGGCCGGGACAGGCCACCGGGGAGCTGTTTTTT.

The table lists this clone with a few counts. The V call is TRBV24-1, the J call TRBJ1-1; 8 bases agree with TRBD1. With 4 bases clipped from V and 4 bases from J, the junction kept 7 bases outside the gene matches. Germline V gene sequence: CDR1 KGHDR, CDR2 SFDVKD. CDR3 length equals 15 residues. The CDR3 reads CATSDPSTGGTEAFF. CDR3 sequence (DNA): TGTGCCACCAGTGACCCCTCAACAGGGGGCACTGAAGCTTTCTTT.

The CDR3 bases are TGCGCCAGCAAGTGGACAGGGGCGGAGACCCAGTACTTC. Translation: CASKWTGAETQYF. The chain has TRBV5-1 and TRBJ2-5, with 9 bases identical to TRBD1. Germline V lookup: CDR1 SGHRS, CDR2 YFSETQ. J was trimmed by 5 bases and V by 6 bases; bases with no gene match: 5. The CDR3 contains 13 residues.

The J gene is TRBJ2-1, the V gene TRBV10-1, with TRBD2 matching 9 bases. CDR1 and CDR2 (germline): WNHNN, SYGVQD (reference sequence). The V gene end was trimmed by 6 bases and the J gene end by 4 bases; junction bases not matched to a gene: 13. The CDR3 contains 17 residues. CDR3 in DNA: TGCGCCAGCAGCCCAGCCAGCGGGAGGCCTGAGTACAATGAGCAGTTCTTC. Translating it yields CASSPASGRPEYNEQFF.

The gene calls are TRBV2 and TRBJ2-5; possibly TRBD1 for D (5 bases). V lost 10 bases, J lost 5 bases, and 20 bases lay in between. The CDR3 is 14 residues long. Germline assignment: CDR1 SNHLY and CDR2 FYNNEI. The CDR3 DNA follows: TGTGCCACTAAAAGTCGGGCCAGGGTGGAGACCCAGTACTTC. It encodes CATKSRARVETQYF.

The CDR3 nucleotides read TGTGCCAGCAGCGTAGGAGGGATCGGCACTGAAGCTTTCTTT. Its translation is CASSVGGIGTEAFF. J is TRBJ1-1 and V is TRBV9; D remains ambiguous. The germline V gene encodes CDR1 SGDLS and CDR2 YYNGEE. Trimming shortened V by 0 bases and J by 4 bases, and 10 bases separated the two germline ends. The CDR3 contains 14 residues. Full variable domain (missing parts from reference TRBV9 and TRBJ1-1): DSGVTQTPKHLITATGQRVTLRCSPRSGDLSVYWYQQSLDQGLQFLIQYYNGEERAKGNILERFSAQQFPDLHSELNLSSLELGDSALYFCASSVGGIGTEAFFGQGTRLTVV.

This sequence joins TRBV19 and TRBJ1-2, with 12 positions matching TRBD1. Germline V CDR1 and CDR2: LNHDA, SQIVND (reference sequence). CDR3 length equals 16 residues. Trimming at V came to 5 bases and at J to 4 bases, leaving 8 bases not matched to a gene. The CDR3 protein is CASSYRDRGHVYGYTF. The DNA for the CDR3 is TGTGCCAGTAGTTACCGGGACAGGGGGCATGTCTATGGCTACACCTTC.

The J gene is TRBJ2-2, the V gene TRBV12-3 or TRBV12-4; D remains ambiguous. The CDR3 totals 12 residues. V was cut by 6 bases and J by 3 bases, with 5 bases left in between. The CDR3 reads CASSRDTGELFF. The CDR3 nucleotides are TGTGCCAGCAGCCGAGACACCGGGGAGCTGTTTTTT.

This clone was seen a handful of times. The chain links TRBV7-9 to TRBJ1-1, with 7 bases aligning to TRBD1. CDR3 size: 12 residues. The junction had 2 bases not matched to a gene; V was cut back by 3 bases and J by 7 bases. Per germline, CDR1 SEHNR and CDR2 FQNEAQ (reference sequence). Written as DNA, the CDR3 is TGTGCCAGCAGCTTGGACAGGATTGAAGCTTTCTTT. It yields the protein CASSLDRIEAFF.

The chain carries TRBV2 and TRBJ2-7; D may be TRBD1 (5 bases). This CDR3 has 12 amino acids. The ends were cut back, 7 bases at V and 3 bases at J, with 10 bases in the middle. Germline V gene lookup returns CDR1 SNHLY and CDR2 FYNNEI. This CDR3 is CASKQGFYEQYF. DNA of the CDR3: TGTGCCAGCAAGCAGGGATTCTACGAGCAGTACTTC.

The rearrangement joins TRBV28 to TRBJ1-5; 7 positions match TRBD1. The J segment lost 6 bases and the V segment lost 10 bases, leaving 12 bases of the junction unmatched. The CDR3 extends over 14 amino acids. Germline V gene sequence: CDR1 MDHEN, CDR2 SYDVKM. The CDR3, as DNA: TGTGCCACCAAACAGGGGCAGTACTCTCAGCCCCAGCATTTT. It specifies CATKQGQYSQPQHF.

CDR3 residues: CATSDVGTSGNLDTQYF. For the CDR3, the DNA is TGTGCCACCAGTGACGTCGGGACTAGCGGGAATTTAGATACGCAGTATTTT. This chain connects TRBV24-1 to TRBJ2-3, with TRBD2 matching over 13 bases. The CDR3 sequence is 17 residues long. V lost 4 bases, J lost 5 bases, and 8 bases stayed unmatched. Germline V gene data show CDR1 as KGHDR and CDR2 as SFDVKD.

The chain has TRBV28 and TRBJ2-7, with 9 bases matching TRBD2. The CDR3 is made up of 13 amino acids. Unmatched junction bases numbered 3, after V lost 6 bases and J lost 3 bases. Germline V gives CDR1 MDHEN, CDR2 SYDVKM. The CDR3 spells CASRGTSFYEQYF. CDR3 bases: TGTGCCAGCAGAGGGACTAGCTTCTACGAGCAGTACTTC.

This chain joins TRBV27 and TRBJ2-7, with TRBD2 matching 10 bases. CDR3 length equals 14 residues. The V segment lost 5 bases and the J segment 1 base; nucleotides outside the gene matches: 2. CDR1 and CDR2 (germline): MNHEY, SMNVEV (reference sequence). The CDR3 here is CASSRLAGSYEQYF. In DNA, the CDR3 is TGTGCCAGCAGTCGACTAGCGGGTTCCTACGAGCAGTACTTC.

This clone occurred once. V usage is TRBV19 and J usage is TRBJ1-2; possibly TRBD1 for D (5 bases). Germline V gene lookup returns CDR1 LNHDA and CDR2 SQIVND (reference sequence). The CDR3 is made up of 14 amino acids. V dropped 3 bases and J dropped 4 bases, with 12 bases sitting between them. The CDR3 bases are TGTGCCAGTAGTATTGACAGCCCCGTCTATGGCTACACCTTC. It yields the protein CASSIDSPVYGYTF.

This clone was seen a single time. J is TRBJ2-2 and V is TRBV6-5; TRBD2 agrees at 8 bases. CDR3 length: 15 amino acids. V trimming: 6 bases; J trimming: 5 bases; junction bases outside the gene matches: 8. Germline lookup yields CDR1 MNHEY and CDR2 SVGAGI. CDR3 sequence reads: CASSQLAGRTGELFF. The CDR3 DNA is TGTGCCAGCAGCCAGCTAGCGGGCCGAACCGGGGAGCTGTTTTTT.

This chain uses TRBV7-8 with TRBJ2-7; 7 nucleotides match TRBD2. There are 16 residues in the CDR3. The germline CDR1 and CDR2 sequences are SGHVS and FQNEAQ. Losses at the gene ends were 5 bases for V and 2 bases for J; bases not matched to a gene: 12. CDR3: CASSVVWLAETYEQYF. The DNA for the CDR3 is TGTGCCAGCAGCGTAGTTTGGCTAGCGGAAACCTACGAGCAGTACTTC.

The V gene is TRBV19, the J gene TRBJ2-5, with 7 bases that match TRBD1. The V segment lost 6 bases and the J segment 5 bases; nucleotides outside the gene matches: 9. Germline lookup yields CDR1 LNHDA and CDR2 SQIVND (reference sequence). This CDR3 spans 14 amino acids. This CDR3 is CASSHEGGWETQYF. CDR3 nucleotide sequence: TGTGCCAGTAGCCACGAAGGGGGCTGGGAGACCCAGTACTTC.

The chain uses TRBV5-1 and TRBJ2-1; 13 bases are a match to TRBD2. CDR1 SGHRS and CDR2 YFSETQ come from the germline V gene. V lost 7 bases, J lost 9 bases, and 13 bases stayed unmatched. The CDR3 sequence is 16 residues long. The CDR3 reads CASWGLLAGGVGEQFF. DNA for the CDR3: TGCGCCAGCTGGGGGCTACTAGCGGGAGGGGTGGGTGAGCAGTTCTTC.

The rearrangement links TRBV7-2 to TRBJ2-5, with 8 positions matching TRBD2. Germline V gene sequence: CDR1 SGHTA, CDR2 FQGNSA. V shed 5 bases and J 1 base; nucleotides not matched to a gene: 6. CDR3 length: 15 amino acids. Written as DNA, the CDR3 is TGTGCCAGCAGCAACGGGGGACTAGGCCAAGAGACCCAGTACTTC. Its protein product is CASSNGGLGQETQYF.

As DNA, the CDR3 is TGTGCCAGCAGCGTAGCCGGAGCGTATGGCACCATATATTTT. Translating it yields CASSVAGAYGTIYF. The chain has TRBV9 and TRBJ1-3; no clear D gene. Trimming cost V 0 bases and J 9 bases, with 13 bases left between them. Germline loops: CDR1 SGDLS, CDR2 YYNGEE. This CDR3 spans 14 amino acids.

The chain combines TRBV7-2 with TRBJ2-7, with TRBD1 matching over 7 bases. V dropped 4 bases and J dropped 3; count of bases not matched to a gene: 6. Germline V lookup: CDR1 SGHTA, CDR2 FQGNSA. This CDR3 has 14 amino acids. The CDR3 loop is CASSSRTGGYEQYF. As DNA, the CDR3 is TGTGCCAGCAGCTCGCGGACAGGCGGCTACGAGCAGTACTTC.

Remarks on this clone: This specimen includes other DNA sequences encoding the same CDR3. The CDR3 here is CASSPRTSGSTDTQYF. CDR3 DNA: TGTGCCAGCTCACCGAGGACTAGCGGGAGCACAGATACGCAGTATTTT. The V call is TRBV18, the J call TRBJ2-3, with 11 positions matching TRBD2. Germline V gene lookup returns CDR1 KGHSH and CDR2 LQKENI. CDR3 length: 16 amino acids. The V and J ends lost 3 bases and 0 bases, in that order; junction bases with no gene match: 2.

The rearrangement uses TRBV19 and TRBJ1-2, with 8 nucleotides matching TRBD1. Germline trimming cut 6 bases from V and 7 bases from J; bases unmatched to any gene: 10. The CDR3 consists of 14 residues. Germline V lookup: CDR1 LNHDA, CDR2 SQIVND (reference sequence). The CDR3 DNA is TGTGCCAGTAGGGGCGGACAGGGTAAGGCTGGCTACACCTTC. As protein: CASRGGQGKAGYTF.